The entry that follows covers one T cell receptor (beta chain) sequence. Its antigen is currently unknown. Other nucleotide sequences from this sample produce the same CDR3. The data were taken from a study of shared clonotypes between healthy human individuals. Points from the study as a whole: Sampling involved blood alone; tissue repertoires likely differ.

Per the original methods: Filtering of immunoSEQ junctional sequences could not match full-length read filtering. Clones were sequenced by immunoSEQ multiplex PCR, and TCRdb holds only the in-frame ones, with some missing. The V and J calls and the clone size are those of that table, but D and trimming were determined from the DNA. This table has some 1.1 million clones, approximately 77% appearing once. The CDR3 loop spans 15 amino acids. Germline loops: CDR1 SEHNR, CDR2 FQNEAQ (reference sequence). V was clipped by 2 bases and J by 4 bases, with 12 bases between them. The receptor's source is a man aged 18 to 35 in good health. Some clones in this sample may be carry-over from other donors' samples. Material: memory CD4+ T cells from PBMCs. Sample subset: CD45RA-negative fraction. The rearrangement links TRBV7-9 to TRBJ2-1; tentatively, D is TRBD1 (6 bases). CDR3 bases: TGTGCCAGCAGCTTACGGCAGGGGTCTTACAATGAGCAGTTCTTC. Protein: CASSLRQGSYNEQFF.